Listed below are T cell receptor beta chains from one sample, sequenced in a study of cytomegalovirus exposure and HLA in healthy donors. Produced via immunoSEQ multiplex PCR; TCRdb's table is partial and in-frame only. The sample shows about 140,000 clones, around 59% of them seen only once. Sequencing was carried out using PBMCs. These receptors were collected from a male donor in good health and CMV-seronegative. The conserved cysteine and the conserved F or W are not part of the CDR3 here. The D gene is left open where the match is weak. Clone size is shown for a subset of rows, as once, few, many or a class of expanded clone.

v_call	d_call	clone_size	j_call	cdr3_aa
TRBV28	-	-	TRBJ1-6	ASSLTGWGWDSPLH
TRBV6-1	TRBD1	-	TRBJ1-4	ASSEWLGTRQGEKLF
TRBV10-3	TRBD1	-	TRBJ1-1	AISGQGRDTEAF
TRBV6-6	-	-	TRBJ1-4	ATHGAATNEKLF
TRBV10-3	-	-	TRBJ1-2	AIQEGANYGYT
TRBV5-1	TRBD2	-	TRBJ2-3	ASSVSSGGTDTQY
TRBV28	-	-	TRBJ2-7	ASSQDSLYEQY
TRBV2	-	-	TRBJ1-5	ASSVVYSNQPQH
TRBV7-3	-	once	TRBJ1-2	ASSLGGSYGYT
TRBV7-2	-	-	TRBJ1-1	ASSPTRLRALEGNTEAF
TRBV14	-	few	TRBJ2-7	ASSQAGRVGEQY
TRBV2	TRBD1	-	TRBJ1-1	ASTYRGGFTEAF
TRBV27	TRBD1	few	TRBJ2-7	ASSLTGTYEQY
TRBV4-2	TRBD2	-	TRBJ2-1	ASSQDRRGGNNEQF
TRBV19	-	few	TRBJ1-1	ASSFDKNTEAF
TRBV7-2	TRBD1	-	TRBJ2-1	ASSLSSSGQGVYEQF
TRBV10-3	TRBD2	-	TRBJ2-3	AISLLAGGLGTDTQY
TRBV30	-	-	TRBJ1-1	AWSKTGPGGGTEAF
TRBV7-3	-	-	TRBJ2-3	ASSLSRGRTDTQY
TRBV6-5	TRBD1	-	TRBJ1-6	ASRPTGRNSPLH
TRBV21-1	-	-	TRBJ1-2	ASSKLDPDLYGYT
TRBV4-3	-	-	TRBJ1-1	ASSQLGILGGVAF
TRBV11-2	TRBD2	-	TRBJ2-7	ASSFGWRGASYEQY
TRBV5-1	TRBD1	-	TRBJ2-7	ASTKERDRGVEQY
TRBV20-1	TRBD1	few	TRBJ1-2	SATGGSGYT
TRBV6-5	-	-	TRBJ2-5	ASSLGPIMETQY
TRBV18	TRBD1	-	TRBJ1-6	ASSPNRGQETGSYNSPLH
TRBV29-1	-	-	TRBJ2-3	SVEGSRGGTDTQY
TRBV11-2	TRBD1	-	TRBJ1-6	ASSFRQGAFH
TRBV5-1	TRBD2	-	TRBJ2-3	ASSLFSAGGTDTQY
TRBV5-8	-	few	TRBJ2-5	ASSLPAGQETQY
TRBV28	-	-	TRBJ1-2	ASISPGGYT
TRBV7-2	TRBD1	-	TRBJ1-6	ASSFWDSNSPLH
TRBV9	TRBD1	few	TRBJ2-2	ASSPGTGTTGELF
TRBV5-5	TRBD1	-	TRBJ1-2	ASSYQGDGYT
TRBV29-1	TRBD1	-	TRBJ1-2	RSQGVDGYT
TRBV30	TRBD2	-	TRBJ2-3	AWSESSGVTDTQY
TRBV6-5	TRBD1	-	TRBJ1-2	ASSNSGQGITYGYT
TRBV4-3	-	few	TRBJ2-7	ASSQGALSYEQY
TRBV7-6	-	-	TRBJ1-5	ASSQNGGLTTQH
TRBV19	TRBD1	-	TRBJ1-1	ASSRGQVSNTEAF
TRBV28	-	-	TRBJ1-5	ASIPAGDSNQPQH
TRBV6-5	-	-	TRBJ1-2	ASSYGGEGYGYT
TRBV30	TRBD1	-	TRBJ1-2	AWRGDSFNYGYT
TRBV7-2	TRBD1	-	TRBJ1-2	ASSLRGRDRGGGYT
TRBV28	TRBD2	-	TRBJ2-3	ASSLGLAGITDTQY
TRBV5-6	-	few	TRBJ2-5	ASSRDSQETQY
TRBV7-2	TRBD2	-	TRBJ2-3	ASSPVGLAGGTDTQY
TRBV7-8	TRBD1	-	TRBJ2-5	ASSLGQQETQY
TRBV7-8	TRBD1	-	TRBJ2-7	ASSLDIDRGYNEQY
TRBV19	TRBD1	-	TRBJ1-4	ASKGDRGNEKLF
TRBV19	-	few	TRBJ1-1	ASSIPGLTPEAF
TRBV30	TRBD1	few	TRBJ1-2	AWSRDRVLNYGYT
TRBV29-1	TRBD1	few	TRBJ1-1	SVDGQGVTEAF
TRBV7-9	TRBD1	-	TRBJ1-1	ASSLASGGCLAF
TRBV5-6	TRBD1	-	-	ASSWTGTSYEQY
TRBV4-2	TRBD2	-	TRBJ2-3	ASSQDSGGGTSTDTQY
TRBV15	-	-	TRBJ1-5	ATSSSLVGEALIGNQPQH
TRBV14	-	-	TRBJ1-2	ASSQARYGYT